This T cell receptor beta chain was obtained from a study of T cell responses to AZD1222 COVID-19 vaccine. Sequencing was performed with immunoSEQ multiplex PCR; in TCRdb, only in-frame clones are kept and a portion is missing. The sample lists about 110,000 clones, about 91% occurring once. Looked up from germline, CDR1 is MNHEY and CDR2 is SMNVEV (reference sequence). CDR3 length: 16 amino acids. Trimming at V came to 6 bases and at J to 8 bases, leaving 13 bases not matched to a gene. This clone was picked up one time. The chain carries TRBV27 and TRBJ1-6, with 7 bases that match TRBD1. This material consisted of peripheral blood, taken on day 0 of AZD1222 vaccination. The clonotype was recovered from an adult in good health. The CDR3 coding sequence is TGTGCCAGCAGCGCTGACTCGGGACAGACACATTCACCCCTCCACTTT. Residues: CASSADSGQTHSPLHF.